The rows below give T cell receptor beta chains drawn from one sample of a study of CD8 T cells in Susac syndrome. TCRdb fed the immunoSEQ multiplex PCR reads into MiXCR, producing one record per CDR3 protein. Seen here are roughly 150,000 distinct CDR3 sequences, 94% observed once, and the top ten hold about 0.094%. Sequencing used CD4+ T cells from PBMCs. The source of these receptors is a human donor with multiple sclerosis. The CDR3 runs from the conserved cysteine through the conserved F or W. D genes are given only for firm matches. Only some rows state a clone size, as once, few, many or a class for expanded clones.

>TRBJ2-7|.|TRBV5-1|.
TGCGCCAGCAGCCCGCAGGGGCCCATGTACGAGCAGTACTTC
CASSPQGPMYEQYF
>TRBJ1-1|.|TRBV27|.
TGTGCCAGCAGTTTTGGCAGGGGGAACACTGAAGCTTTCTTT
CASSFGRGNTEAFF
>TRBJ2-1|TRBD2|TRBV27|.
TGTGCCAGCAGAGATCTAGCGGGAACAAATGAGCAGTTCTTC
CASRDLAGTNEQFF
>TRBJ2-5|TRBD2|TRBV20-1|.
TGCAGTGCTAGACCCTTTGGACTAGCGGGACAAGAGACCCAGTACTTC
CSARPFGLAGQETQYF
>TRBJ2-2|TRBD1|TRBV5-4|.
TGTGCCAGCAGCACCCAACAGGGGTCGTGGACCGGGGAGCTGTTTTTT
CASSTQQGSWTGELFF
>TRBJ2-7|TRBD2|TRBV19|.
TGTGCCAGTAGTCCCCAAGGGCGGGAGGCTCTGTACGAGCAGTACTTC
CASSPQGREALYEQYF
>TRBJ2-3|.|TRBV19|.
TGTGCCAGTAGTATCCCTAGCACAGATACGCAGTATTTT
CASSIPSTDTQYF
>TRBJ2-1|.|TRBV29-1|.
TGCAGCGTTGAACAGTCTCGGGGCGGCGGGCAGTTCTTC
CSVEQSRGGGQFF
>TRBJ2-7|TRBD1|TRBV12-3/TRBV12-4|.
TGTGCCAGCATGCCGACAGGGGGATCCTACGAGCAGTACTTC
CASMPTGGSYEQYF
>TRBJ1-2|TRBD1|TRBV10-3|.
TGTGCCATCAGGGATACGACAGGGCTCTATGGCTACACCTTC
CAIRDTTGLYGYTF
>TRBJ2-5|TRBD2|TRBV2|.
TGTGCCAGCAGTAGACTAGCGGGGATTCAAGAGACCCAGTACTTC
CASSRLAGIQETQYF
>TRBJ1-2|TRBD1|TRBV10-3|.
TGTGCCTCCGCGGGACAGGGGTCCTATGGCTACACCTTC
CASAGQGSYGYTF
>TRBJ2-5|.|TRBV12-3/TRBV12-4|.
TGTGCCAGCAGTTTATCGAGGGGGAATCAAGAGACCCAGTACTTC
CASSLSRGNQETQYF
>TRBJ1-4|.|TRBV18|.
TGTGCCAGCTCACCAGGCGCAACTAATGAAAAACTGTTTTTT
CASSPGATNEKLFF
>TRBJ1-5|TRBD1|TRBV6-6|.
TGTGCCAGCAGACAAGACGACAGGGATGGTCAGCCCCAGCATTTT
CASRQDDRDGQPQHF
>TRBJ2-2|TRBD1|TRBV5-1|once
TGCGCCAGCAGCTTGGTGGACAGGGCAACCGGGGAGCTGTTTTTT
CASSLVDRATGELFF
>TRBJ1-1|TRBD1|TRBV5-1|.
TGCGCCAGCAGAGGACAGGGACCGAACACTGAAGCTTTCTTT
CASRGQGPNTEAFF
>TRBJ1-2|.|TRBV28|.
TGTGCCAGCAGCATGTGGAGCTATGGCTACACCTTC
CASSMWSYGYTF
>TRBJ1-1|TRBD1|TRBV9|.
TGTGCCAGCAGCGCAGACACAGGGGGGACTGAAGCTTTCTTT
CASSADTGGTEAFF
>TRBJ1-3|.|TRBV2|.
TGTGCCAGCAGTGAAGTCCAAGGGACTGGAAACACCATATATTTT
CASSEVQGTGNTIYF
>TRBJ2-2|.|TRBV20-1|.
TGCAGTGCTAGGTCCCATCCAACCGGGGAGCTGTTTTTT
CSARSHPTGELFF
>TRBJ2-7|TRBD1|TRBV4-3|once
TGCGCCAGCAGCCCGGGACAGGTTATGAGCGAGCAGTACTTC
CASSPGQVMSEQYF
>TRBJ2-5|.|TRBV20-1|.
TGCAGTGCTCCTAGGGGGGGGATACCAACCCAAGAGACCCAGTACTTC
CSAPRGGIPTQETQYF
>TRBJ2-7|.|TRBV23-1|.
TGCGCCACCCAACTAGCCTACGAGCAGTACTTC
CATQLAYEQYF
>TRBJ1-4|.|TRBV7-9|.
TGTGCCAGCAGGAGGCAGGGGAGTGATGAAAAACTGTTTTTT
CASRRQGSDEKLFF
>TRBJ2-5|.|TRBV7-8|.
TGTGCCAGCAGCCTTAGAGGGGGGGTTAGCCAAGAGACCCAGTACTTC
CASSLRGGVSQETQYF
>TRBJ2-7|.|TRBV7-2|.
TGTGCCAGCAGCTTTTTGGACCCAGAGAAGTACGAGCAGTACTTC
CASSFLDPEKYEQYF
>TRBJ1-5|.|TRBV10-3|.
TGTGCCATCAGTGGAACCCCGGATCAGCCCCAGCATTTT
CAISGTPDQPQHF
>TRBJ2-7|.|TRBV20-1|.
TGCAGTGCTAGAGTTAGCTACTACGAGCAGTACTTC
CSARVSYYEQYF
>TRBJ2-5|.|TRBV28|.
TGTGCCAGCAGTTTAGTGGGGGCGGGGGAAGAGACCCAGTACTTC
CASSLVGAGEETQYF
>TRBJ1-1|.|TRBV20-1|.
TGCAGTGCTAGCGGACCGCTTGAAGCTTTCTTT
CSASGPLEAFF
>TRBJ2-3|TRBD2|TRBV19|once
TGTGCCAGTGCGCCCGGCTGGGAGGGCGGCACAGATACGCAGTATTTT
CASAPGWEGGTDTQYF
>TRBJ2-5|.|TRBV27|.
TGTGCCAGCAGTCCCTCCTTAGTGACCCAGTACTTC
CASSPSLVTQYF
>TRBJ2-1|.|TRBV6-6|once
TGTGCCAGCGGCGCTAGCTCCTACAATGAGCAGTTCTTC
CASGASSYNEQFF
>TRBJ2-7|.|TRBV20-1|once
TGCAGTGCTAGAGATCAGACCTACGAGCAGTACTTC
CSARDQTYEQYF
>TRBJ1-5|.|TRBV28|.
TGTGCCAGCAGTCCAACCTTAGGAGGGGGGAATCAGCCCCAGCATTTT
CASSPTLGGGNQPQHF
>TRBJ2-1|TRBD2|TRBV3-1|.
TGTGCCACCAGCCAGCGGGGCTACAATGAGCAGTTCTTC
CATSQRGYNEQFF
>TRBJ2-7|TRBD2|TRBV5-1|.
TGCGCCAGCAGCTTGGTATCGGGAGGGCGAGAGCAGTACTTC
CASSLVSGGREQYF
>TRBJ2-3|.|TRBV19|once
TGTGCCAGTAGTATAGCCCCGACGGGCACAGATACGCAATATTTT
CASSIAPTGTDTQYF
>TRBJ1-1|.|TRBV18|few
TGTGCCAGCTCACCCTCGAACACTGAAGCTTTCTTT
CASSPSNTEAFF
>TRBJ1-1|.|TRBV11-2|.
TGTGCCAGCAACTTAGGGGGGGGTTTGAACACTGAAGCTTTCTTT
CASNLGGGLNTEAFF